Sequencing of this T cell receptor (beta chain) was carried out in a study of shared clonotypes between healthy human individuals. The assay ran at deep level. Profiled with immunoSEQ multiplex PCR; TCRdb holds only in-frame clones, not every one. The table includes about 110,000 clones, less than 80% detected once. Findings and caveats of the study: How much donors shared clonotypes was expected to be affected by sequencing depth. Researchers sampled only blood; tissue repertoires likely differ.

CD8 memory was a combination of CD45RO+ cells and CCR7-negative CD45RA+ TemRA cells. CDR3 length: 16 amino acids. CDR1 MNHEY and CDR2 SMNVEV come from the germline V gene (reference sequence). The junction had 9 bases not matched to a gene; V was cut back by 4 bases and J by 4 bases. This clone was counted many times. The target antigen is unknown. The sequenced sample was memory CD8+ T cells sorted from blood. Noted subset: CD45RO+ cells pooled with CCR7-negative TemRA cells. V gene TRBV27 combines with J gene TRBJ2-3; TRBD1 aligns across 9 bases. The clonotype comes from a woman in her 30s in good health. CDR3: CASSYLPGQGADTQYF. The CDR3 DNA follows: TGTGCCAGCAGTTATCTACCGGGACAGGGCGCAGATACGCAGTATTTT.